These T cell receptor beta chains were read from a single sample in a study of shared clonotypes between healthy human individuals. Only in-frame clones appear in the TCRdb table, and some are missing; sequencing was by immunoSEQ multiplex PCR. Of 2,500,000 or so clones listed, around nine tenths were seen once; the top ten hold over 0.12%. Material: naive CD4+ T cells sorted from blood. The receptors originated from a man aged 18 to 30 in good health. The CDR3 runs from the conserved cysteine through the conserved F or W. Each record gives: V gene, D gene, J gene, clone size, CDR3 protein, CDR3 DNA. D genes are given only for firm matches. Clone size is shown for a subset of rows, as once, few, many or a class of expanded clone.

>TRBV6-5|TRBD1|TRBJ2-7|-
CASSLQGANYEQYF
TGTGCCAGCAGCTTACAGGGGGCGAACTACGAGCAGTACTTC
>TRBV4-3|-|TRBJ2-2|once
CASSQDFLGGGVMVELFF
TGCGCCAGCAGCCAAGATTTCCTAGGAGGCGGGGTGATGGTGGAGCTGTTTTTT
>TRBV7-9|-|TRBJ1-2|-
CASSLSGSDYGYTF
TGTGCCAGCAGCCTCTCGGGATCGGACTATGGCTACACCTTC
>TRBV11-2|TRBD1|TRBJ2-3|-
CASSPGQGAPDTQYF
TGTGCCAGCAGCCCCGGACAGGGGGCACCAGATACGCAGTATTTT
>TRBV6-6|TRBD1|TRBJ2-5|-
CASSFLTGVVETQYF
TGTGCCAGCAGTTTTTTAACAGGGGTCGTCGAGACCCAGTACTTC
>TRBV11-3|-|TRBJ2-1|-
CASSLGDGNEQFF
TGTGCCAGCAGCCTCGGTGACGGCAATGAGCAGTTCTTC
>TRBV5-1|-|TRBJ2-5|-
CASSLALVESGSQYF
TGCGCCAGCAGCTTGGCCTTGGTCGAATCGGGATCCCAGTACTTC
>TRBV28|-|TRBJ2-5|-
CASSFVVGQGKRAETQYF
TGTGCCAGCAGTTTTGTTGTGGGGCAGGGTAAAAGGGCAGAGACCCAGTACTTC
>TRBV2|-|TRBJ2-7|-
CASSPPGLISYEQYF
TGTGCCAGCAGCCCTCCCGGACTCATCTCCTACGAGCAGTACTTC
>TRBV6-1|-|TRBJ2-7|-
CAVQLQMFAYEQYF
TGTGCCGTACAGTTACAGATGTTCGCCTACGAGCAGTACTTC
>TRBV2|TRBD2|TRBJ2-1|-
CASRGQGGTSGQSYNEQFF
TGTGCCAGCAGAGGACAGGGCGGGACTAGCGGGCAGTCCTACAATGAGCAGTTCTTC
>TRBV28|-|TRBJ1-4|-
CASSNRVGTNEKLFF
TGTGCCAGCAGTAACAGGGTAGGAACTAATGAAAAACTGTTTTTT
>TRBV7-6|TRBD1|TRBJ2-7|-
CASSLGTEPTKQYF
TGTGCCAGCAGCTTGGGGACAGAGCCTACGAAGCAGTACTTC
>TRBV4-3|TRBD2|TRBJ2-7|-
CASSQDLADLSYEQYF
TGCGCCAGCAGCCAAGATCTAGCGGATTTATCCTACGAGCAGTACTTC
>TRBV14|-|TRBJ1-2|-
CASSLTLLGGYTF
TGTGCCAGCAGCCTTACATTATTGGGGGGCTACACCTTC
>TRBV10-2|-|TRBJ1-4|-
CASRDPGQGEKLFF
TGCGCCAGCAGGGATCCCGGGCAGGGTGAAAAACTGTTTTTT
>TRBV19|-|TRBJ2-7|once
CASSITAGYSYEQYF
TGTGCCAGTAGTATAACCGCAGGGTACTCCTACGAGCAGTACTTC
>TRBV25-1|TRBD1|TRBJ2-7|-
CASRDEDRGLLDSYEQYF
TGTGCCAGCAGGGATGAAGACAGGGGGCTGTTAGACTCCTACGAGCAGTACTTC
>TRBV7-2|TRBD1|TRBJ1-2|-
CASSFLGGDGYTF
TGTGCCAGCAGCTTCTTAGGGGGCGATGGCTACACCTTC
>TRBV14|-|TRBJ2-3|-
CASHGRRFDTQYF
TGTGCCAGCCACGGGAGACGGTTTGATACGCAGTATTTT
>TRBV2|-|TRBJ2-1|-
CASVAGYNEQFF
TGTGCCAGCGTGGCAGGGTACAATGAGCAGTTCTTC
>TRBV2|-|TRBJ1-1|few
CASSGEAAAEAFF
TGTGCCAGCAGTGGGGAGGCAGCGGCTGAAGCTTTCTTT
>TRBV28|-|TRBJ2-7|-
CASSLRTPPSHEQYF
TGTGCCAGCAGTTTACGCACTCCCCCCTCCCACGAGCAGTACTTC
>TRBV4-3|TRBD1|TRBJ1-6|-
CASSQDRGTGLSSPLHF
TGCGCCAGCAGCCAAGATCGGGGGACAGGGCTTAGTTCACCCCTCCACTTT